The clone carrying this T cell receptor beta chain came up a few times. Its antigen remains unidentified. V was shortened by 8 bases and J by 6 bases, with 11 bases between the two germline ends. There are 11 residues in the CDR3. These data originate in a study of T cell repertoires in cytomegalovirus infection. Study-wide background: CMV infection together with matching HLA type was indicated by public TCR beta signatures.

A single record per CDR3 protein comes from TCRdb applying MiXCR to the reads. The sample contains hundreds of thousands of distinct CDR3 sequences, roughly a quarter of which appear only once. Study-wide results and limits: HLA-C-restricted, CMV-specific TCR beta clonotypes were dominant ex vivo.

The J gene is TRBJ2-7, the V gene TRBV12-3 or TRBV12-4; unclear D gene. The origin of this receptor is a human donor in good health (CMV status not recorded). Some clones in this sample may be carry-over from other donors' samples. Specimen: CD8+ T cells from PBMCs. CDR3 in DNA: TGTGCCAGCTCCAGTGAAAGCGAGCAGTACTTC. Its protein is CASSSESEQYF.